These 32 T cell receptor beta chains were sequenced from one sample in a study of cytomegalovirus exposure and HLA in healthy donors. Primers: 60 Vbeta forward and 13 Jbeta reverse. Clones were sequenced by immunoSEQ multiplex PCR, and TCRdb holds only the in-frame ones, with some missing. The sample shows about 120,000 clones, just over 15% of them seen only once. Sequenced material: PBMCs. These receptors all come from a woman between 18 and 29 years old in good health and CMV-seronegative.

The chain recombines TRBV7-2 with TRBJ2-3; D not certain. The CDR3 is made up of 13 amino acids. V lost 5 bases and J 0 bases, leaving 6 bases between the germline ends. Germline CDR1 and CDR2: SGHTA and FQGNSA. In DNA form, the CDR3 reads TGTGCCAGCAGCCGAGAAAGCACAGATACGCAGTATTTT. It yields the protein CASSRESTDTQYF. The full variable domain, rest sourced from reference TRBV7-2 and TRBJ2-3, is GAGVSQSPSNKVTEKGKDVELRCDPISGHTALYWYRQSLGQGLEFLIYFQGNSAPDKSGLPSDRFSAERTGGSVSTLTIQRTQQEDSAVYLCASSRESTDTQYFGPGTRLTVL.

V and J are TRBV11-2 and TRBJ2-1; D is uncertain. V lost 0 bases to trimming and J lost 6 bases, with 6 bases between them. Germline V lookup: CDR1 SGHAT, CDR2 FQNNGV. The CDR3 is 13 amino acids. CDR3 sequence: CASSLERGNEQFF. Here the CDR3 DNA reads TGTGCCAGCAGCTTAGAGAGAGGCAATGAGCAGTTCTTC.

The CDR3 loop reads CASSPVGSGFGDTQYF. The CDR3 DNA follows: TGTGCCAGCAGCCCGGTCGGTAGCGGGTTTGGAGATACGCAGTATTTT. The rearrangement links TRBV11-2 to TRBJ2-3; the match to TRBD2 covers 7 bases. The CDR3 is 16 residues long. V lost 5 bases, J lost 5 bases, and 13 bases stayed unmatched. The V gene's germline CDR1 is SGHAT and CDR2 FQNNGV.

V usage is TRBV9 and J usage is TRBJ2-1; TRBD1 matches at 8 bases. V trimming: 0 bases; J trimming: 9 bases; junction bases outside the gene matches: 8. CDR3 length: 15 amino acids. Per the germline V gene, CDR1 is SGDLS and CDR2 is YYNGEE. Written as DNA, the CDR3 is TGTGCCAGCAGCGTAGGTAGGACAGGGCGTGGTGAGCAGTTCTTC. Translated: CASSVGRTGRGEQFF.

V usage is TRBV19 and J usage is TRBJ2-1; possibly TRBD2 for D (5 bases). Trimming removed 5 bases at V and 7 bases at J, with 24 bases between. The CDR3 consists of 17 residues. The germline gives CDR1 LNHDA, CDR2 SQIVND (reference sequence). This chain's CDR3 is CASSVKEDRWAGNEQFF. The CDR3 coding sequence is TGTGCCAGTAGTGTCAAGGAGGACCGTTGGGCCGGGAATGAGCAGTTCTTC.

The genes are TRBV10-3 and TRBJ2-5, with a tentative D call TRBD2 (7 bases). This CDR3 region has 17 residues. V gave up 0 bases and J gave up 2 bases, with 16 bases separating them. From germline, CDR1 is ENHRY and CDR2 SYGVKD. The CDR3 DNA is TGTGCCATCAGTGAGTCTACGGTGGGAGGGACACAAGAGACCCAGTACTTC. Translated, it gives CAISESTVGGTQETQYF.

The V call is TRBV30, the J call TRBJ2-2; 8 bases map to TRBD2. V gave up 2 bases and J gave up 6 bases; unmatched junction bases: 5. The CDR3 runs to 14 residues. The germline gives CDR1 GTSNPN, CDR2 SVGIG (reference sequence). The CDR3, as DNA: TGTGCCTGGAGTTATAGCGGGATCGCCGGGGAGCTGTTTTTT. Protein: CAWSYSGIAGELFF. Full variable domain (remainder filled in from reference TRBV30 and TRBJ2-2): SQTIHQWPATLVQPVGSPLSLECTVEGTSNPNLYWYRQAAGRGLQLLFYSVGIGQISSEVPQNLSASRPQDRQFILSSKKLLLSDSGFYLCAWSYSGIAGELFFGEGSRLTVL.

There are a few counts of this clone. The chain's CDR3 is CASSLAGLAGTTDTQYF. DNA of the CDR3: TGTGCCAGCAGTTTAGCGGGACTAGCGGGGACCACAGATACGCAGTATTTT. The chain employs TRBV28 and TRBJ2-3, with TRBD2 identical over 13 bases. The CDR3 sequence is 17 residues long. The ends lost 2 bases at V and 2 bases at J; junction bases unmatched: 4. Germline loops: CDR1 MDHEN, CDR2 SYDVKM.

The chain joins TRBV28 to TRBJ2-7; no firm D call. The V end was cut by 3 bases, the J end by 0 bases, with 3 bases between. This CDR3 is built from 12 residues. Germline-derived CDR1 and CDR2 are MDHEN and SYDVKM. Written as DNA, the CDR3 is TGTGCCAGCAGTTTTAGCTCCTACGAGCAGTACTTC. Its protein product is CASSFSSYEQYF. Filled out from reference TRBV28 and TRBJ2-7, the complete variable domain reads DVKVTQSSRYLVKRTGEKVFLECVQDMDHENMFWYRQDPGLGLRLIYFSYDVKMKEKGDIPEGYSVSREKKERFSLILESASTNQTSMYLCASSFSSYEQYFGPGTRLTVT.

This chain links TRBV12-5 with TRBJ2-1; a possible D gene is TRBD2 (6 bases). Looked up from germline, CDR1 is LGHNT and CDR2 is FRNRAP. V gave up 10 bases and J gave up 7 bases, with 23 bases separating them. The CDR3 sequence is 15 residues long. CDR3 in amino acids: CATRLVAGLTNEQFF. CDR3 bases: TGTGCTACCAGACTTGTGGCGGGGCTTACAAATGAGCAGTTCTTC. Drawing the rest from reference TRBV12-5 and TRBJ2-1, the complete variable domain is DARVTQTPRHKVTEMGQEVTMRCQPILGHNTVFWYRQTMMQGLELLAYFRNRAPLDDSGMPKDRFSAEMPDATLATLKIQPSEPRDSAVYFCATRLVAGLTNEQFFGPGTRLTVL.

This sequence joins TRBV9 and TRBJ2-2; TRBD2 aligns across 13 bases. V was clipped by 4 bases and J by 7 bases; unmatched bases: 7. The germline CDR1 and CDR2 sequences are SGDLS and YYNGEE. This CDR3 has 16 amino acids. CDR3 nucleotide sequence: TGTGCCAGCAGCTTAGGACTAGCGGGAGCGGGCGGGGAGCTGTTTTTT. Translating it yields CASSLGLAGAGGELFF.

The CDR3 loop is CASSSPVGSEQFF. Here the CDR3 DNA reads TGTGCCAGCAGTTCACCTGTCGGGAGCGAGCAGTTCTTC. The chain joins TRBV6-5 to TRBJ2-1; tentative D call: TRBD2 (6 bases). The CDR3 has 13 amino acids. With 4 bases removed from V and 10 bases from J, the gap between germline ends came to 14 bases. Germline values: CDR1 MNHEY, CDR2 SVGAGI.

This sequence joins TRBV7-6 and TRBJ1-1, with a possible D match to TRBD1 (6 bases). Germline V lookup: CDR1 SGHVS, CDR2 FNYEAQ. V lost 5 bases to trimming and J lost 0 bases, with 16 bases between them. CDR3 length: 16 residues. CDR3 nucleotide sequence: TGTGCCAGCAGCCCCCGCGGGGGGCCAATGAACACTGAAGCTTTCTTT. It translates to CASSPRGGPMNTEAFF.

The V call is TRBV29-1, the J call TRBJ2-7; 12 bases map to TRBD1. Unmatched junction bases numbered 3, after V lost 5 bases and J lost 4 bases. The CDR3 is made up of 13 amino acids. Per germline, CDR1 SQVTM and CDR2 ANQGSEA. The CDR3: CSVRDRGLYEQYF. Here the CDR3 DNA reads TGCAGCGTTAGGGACAGGGGGCTTTACGAGCAGTACTTC.

The chain employs TRBV5-1 and TRBJ2-1; a possible D gene is TRBD2 (6 bases). V was shortened by 0 bases and J by 10 bases, with 14 bases between the two germline ends. The length of the CDR3 is 14 residues. CDR1 is SGHRS and CDR2 is YFSETQ in the germline V gene. CDR3 coding DNA: TGCGCCAGCAGCTTGGTCCCCCATGCGGGAGAGCAGTTCTTC. It codes for CASSLVPHAGEQFF. The complete variable domain, with remaining parts taken from reference TRBV5-1 and TRBJ2-1, reads KAGVTQTPRYLIKTRGQQVTLSCSPISGHRSVSWYQQTPGQGLQFLFEYFSETQRNKGNFPGRFSGRQFSNSRSEMNVSTLELGDSALYLCASSLVPHAGEQFFGPGTRLTVL.

CDR3 in DNA: TGTGCCAGCAGTCCCACCGGGACTAGAGGTCGAGAGACCCAGTACTTC. This codes for CASSPTGTRGRETQYF. The rearrangement uses TRBV2 and TRBJ2-5, with 8 bases fitting TRBD2. V shed 5 bases and J 4 bases; nucleotides not matched to a gene: 12. Looked up from germline, CDR1 is SNHLY and CDR2 is FYNNEI. CDR3 length equals 16 residues. Using reference TRBV2 and TRBJ2-5 for the parts outside the CDR3, the full variable domain is EPEVTQTPSHQVTQMGQEVILRCVPISNHLYFYWYRQILGQKVEFLVSFYNNEISEKSEIFDDQFSVERPDGSNFTLKIRSTKLEDSAMYFCASSPTGTRGRETQYFGPGTRLLVL.

The rearrangement uses TRBV28 and TRBJ1-5; TRBD1 might be the D (5 bases). The CDR3 contains 16 residues. Trimming shortened V by 5 bases and J by 5 bases, and 19 bases separated the two germline ends. The germline gives CDR1 MDHEN, CDR2 SYDVKM. The CDR3 nucleotides are TGTGCCAGCAGTCCCACCGAGGGACTGGCTCATCAGCCCCAGCATTTT. It translates to CASSPTEGLAHQPQHF.

The chain employs TRBV30 and TRBJ1-2; 10 nucleotides line up with TRBD1. CDR3 length equals 13 residues. Per the germline V gene, CDR1 is GTSNPN and CDR2 is SVGIG (reference sequence). Trimming cost V 2 bases and J 8 bases; bases outside gene matches: 5. CDR3 in amino acids: CAWSRQGAQGYTF. The CDR3 bases are TGTGCCTGGAGTCGACAGGGGGCGCAGGGCTACACCTTC.

This clone was picked up a small number of times. The chain couples TRBV6-1 to TRBJ2-3; D perhaps matches TRBD2 (5 bases). Trimming took 2 bases from V and 0 from J, leaving 15 bases between them. Germline V lookup: CDR1 MNHNS, CDR2 SASEGT. The CDR3 contains 17 residues. CDR3 DNA sequence: TGTGCCAGCAGTGAAACTAGGTCCCCCCCTAGCACAGATACGCAGTATTTT. Translated: CASSETRSPPSTDTQYF.

This clone was seen more than once but under ten times. This rearrangement joins TRBV6-5 to TRBJ2-7; D gene unclear. The V end was cut by 6 bases, the J end by 5 bases, with 14 bases between. CDR3 length: 13 amino acids. CDR1 is MNHEY and CDR2 is SVGAGI in the germline V gene. CDR3 in amino acids: CASRRDGLDEQYF. CDR3 DNA: TGTGCCAGCAGACGTGACGGGTTGGACGAGCAGTACTTC.

This clone was seen more than once but under ten times. The DNA of the CDR3 is TGCGCCAGCAGCCATTCCCGGGATACGCAGTATTTT. It encodes CASSHSRDTQYF. The rearrangement joins TRBV4-3 to TRBJ2-3; D is undetermined. The CDR3 is made up of 12 amino acids. Per the germline V gene, CDR1 is LGHNA and CDR2 is YSLEER. V was cut by 3 bases and J by 6 bases, with 7 bases left in between.

This clone showed up just a few times. This rearrangement joins TRBV5-4 to TRBJ2-7; TRBD2 agrees at 10 bases. Trimming cost V 4 bases and J 1 base; bases outside gene matches: 5. This CDR3 is 15 amino acids long. Per the germline V gene, CDR1 is SGHNT and CDR2 is YYREEE (reference sequence). The CDR3 region is CASSRQREGSYEQYF. Here the CDR3 DNA reads TGTGCCAGCAGCCGTCAGCGGGAGGGATCCTACGAGCAGTACTTC. Together with reference TRBV5-4 and TRBJ2-7, the CDR3 gives the full variable domain: ETGVTQSPTHLIKTRGQQVTLRCSSQSGHNTVSWYQQALGQGPQFIFQYYREEENGRGNFPPRFSGLQFPNYSSELNVNALELDDSALYLCASSRQREGSYEQYFGPGTRLTVT.

This clone was counted a few times. This rearrangement joins TRBV5-1 to TRBJ2-3; D might be TRBD2 (5 bases). The CDR3 is made up of 14 amino acids. Trimming cost V 4 bases and J 12 bases, with 21 bases left between them. Germline V gene sequence: CDR1 SGHRS, CDR2 YFSETQ. The CDR3 spells CASSTAEAAEIQYF. In DNA form, the CDR3 reads TGCGCCAGCAGCACGGCGGAAGCAGCGGAAATACAGTATTTT.

The table lists this clone with a few counts. The chain has TRBV7-6 and TRBJ2-5, with TRBD2 as a possible D gene (5 bases). Germline V gene lookup returns CDR1 SGHVS and CDR2 FNYEAQ. Between the trimmed V and J ends, which lost 1 base and 4 bases, there was a span of 10 bases. This CDR3 region has 14 residues. CDR3 nucleotide sequence: TGTGCCAGCAGCTTAGGGACTTTTCCAGAGACCCAGTACTTC. Its translation: CASSLGTFPETQYF.

The chain has TRBV5-6 and TRBJ2-5, with 7 bases identical to TRBD2. The CDR3 runs 16 residues. With V trimmed by 2 bases and J by 0 bases, 7 bases remained unmatched. CDR1 is SGHDT, CDR2 YYEEEE, per germline. The CDR3 is CASSLSGELYQETQYF. CDR3 in DNA: TGTGCCAGCAGCTTAAGCGGGGAGCTGTACCAAGAGACCCAGTACTTC. The full variable domain, completed using reference TRBV5-6 and TRBJ2-5, is DAGVTQSPTHLIKTRGQQVTLRCSPKSGHDTVSWYQQALGQGPQFIFQYYEEEERQRGNFPDRFSGHQFPNYSSELNVNALLLGDSALYLCASSLSGELYQETQYFGPGTRLLVL.

The CDR3 spells CASGGYYNSPLHF. CDR3 DNA sequence: TGTGCCAGTGGAGGTTACTATAATTCACCCCTCCACTTT. The chain recombines TRBV27 with TRBJ1-6; D unresolved. The CDR3 contains 13 residues. Trimming removed 9 bases from V and 3 bases from J, with 9 bases in between. CDR1 MNHEY and CDR2 SMNVEV come from the germline V gene (reference sequence).

The chain combines TRBV5-6 with TRBJ1-2; 10 nucleotides match TRBD1. Germline loops: CDR1 SGHDT, CDR2 YYEEEE. The trim removed 4 bases at V and 8 bases at J, leaving 8 bases unmatched. CDR3 length: 14 residues. CDR3 nucleotide sequence: TGTGCCAGCAGCCCCATCGGGGACAGGGGAGGCTACACCTTC. Protein product: CASSPIGDRGGYTF.

This clone was picked up one time. The chain uses TRBV5-8 and TRBJ2-7, with 7 bases lining up with TRBD1. The junction had 10 bases not matched to a gene; V was cut back by 4 bases and J by 3 bases. The CDR3 has 15 residues. CDR1 and CDR2 (germline): SGHTS, YDEGEE. The CDR3 spells CASSPPGQHVYEQYF. The DNA for the CDR3 is TGTGCCAGCAGCCCGCCGGGACAGCATGTCTACGAGCAGTACTTC.

This sequence joins TRBV5-6 and TRBJ2-7; TRBD2 matches at 7 bases. V lost 3 bases, J lost 4 bases, and 10 bases stayed unmatched. Germline V gene lookup returns CDR1 SGHDT and CDR2 YYEEEE. The CDR3 covers 15 residues. CDR3 nucleotide sequence: TGTGCCAGCAGCTCGATAGGACTAGTCGGGTACGAGCAGTACTTC. Translated: CASSSIGLVGYEQYF.

The table lists this clone with many counts. CDR3 DNA sequence: TGTGCCAGTAGCGGACTAGGGGGCGGGGAGCTGTTTTTT. Protein sequence: CASSGLGGGELFF. V and J are TRBV19 and TRBJ2-2; D might be TRBD2 (7 bases). Looked up from germline, CDR1 is LNHDA and CDR2 is SQIVND (reference sequence). With 6 bases removed from V and 7 bases from J, the gap between germline ends came to 12 bases. The CDR3 extends over 13 amino acids.

This chain connects TRBV7-4 to TRBJ1-4; D uncertain. CDR1 and CDR2 from the germline V gene are SGHVT and SQSDAQ. Trimming took off 5 bases at V and 7 bases at J, with 20 bases between the two ends. This CDR3 is built from 16 residues. CDR3 amino acids: CASSPTGHLEGEKLFF. CDR3 nucleotide sequence: TGTGCCAGCAGCCCAACGGGTCACCTCGAGGGTGAAAAACTGTTTTTT.

The chain combines TRBV15 with TRBJ1-5; possible D gene TRBD1, 6 bases. The germline V gene has CDR1 LNHNV and CDR2 YYDKDF (reference sequence). The CDR3 extends over 15 amino acids. The ends were cut back, 2 bases at V and 2 bases at J, with 10 bases in the middle. The CDR3 is CATSRSKGGNQPQHF. The CDR3 coding sequence is TGTGCCACCAGCAGATCCAAGGGGGGCAATCAGCCCCAGCATTTT.